The rows below give T cell receptor beta chains drawn from one sample of a study of molecular identifiers for immune sequencing clone quantification. Each CDR3 protein gets one entry after TCRdb re-called the PCR reads with MiXCR. The sample includes about 63,000 distinct CDR3 sequences, under 20% seen only once; the top ten take more than 1.2%. Sequences were obtained from naive CD8+ T cells from blood, with Jurkat cell RNA spiked in. These receptors originate from a human donor in good health. Some libraries in this study had Jurkat cell RNA spiked in. The CDR3 runs from the conserved cysteine through the conserved F or W. D genes are given only for firm matches. Size values are once, few and many counts, or a class for expanded clones, and some rows have none.

J: TRBJ2-7
V: TRBV5-6
D: NA
size: few
CDR3: CASSLVQGNEQYF
DNA: TGTGCCAGCAGCTTAGTCCAGGGCAACGAGCAGTACTTC

J: TRBJ1-5
V: TRBV7-8
D: NA
size: many
CDR3: CASSLDRVMGNQPQHF
DNA: TGTGCCAGCAGCTTAGACAGGGTTATGGGCAATCAGCCCCAGCATTTT

J: TRBJ2-1
V: TRBV4-1
D: TRBD2
size: few
CDR3: CASSLGTMVNEQFF
DNA: TGCGCCAGCAGCCTCGGGACTATGGTCAATGAGCAGTTCTTC

J: TRBJ1-2
V: TRBV12-3/TRBV12-4
D: NA
size: NA
CDR3: CASSLGGVYDYTF
DNA: TGTGCCAGCAGTTTAGGAGGTGTCTATGACTACACCTTC

J: TRBJ2-7
V: TRBV7-2
D: TRBD1
size: few
CDR3: CASSLWSDRGYYEQYF
DNA: TGTGCCAGCAGCTTATGGTCGGACAGGGGCTACTACGAGCAGTACTTC

J: TRBJ2-4
V: TRBV7-9
D: NA
size: many
CDR3: CASSSPRVAKNIQYF
DNA: TGTGCCAGCAGCTCCCCTAGAGTAGCCAAAAACATTCAGTACTTC

J: TRBJ2-1
V: TRBV11-3
D: TRBD2
size: many
CDR3: CASSLALAGGYEQFF
DNA: TGTGCCAGCAGCTTAGCCCTAGCGGGAGGGTATGAGCAGTTCTTC

J: TRBJ2-2
V: TRBV7-9
D: TRBD1
size: NA
CDR3: CASSLPGQGPGELFF
DNA: TGTGCCAGCAGCTTACCTGGACAGGGGCCCGGGGAGCTGTTTTTT

J: TRBJ1-6
V: TRBV7-9
D: NA
size: many
CDR3: CASSPPGPNSPLHF
DNA: TGTGCCAGCAGCCCCCCGGGCCCAAATTCACCCCTCCACTTT

J: TRBJ2-7
V: TRBV27
D: TRBD1
size: many
CDR3: CASSFLDRVHEQYF
DNA: TGTGCCAGCAGTTTTTTAGACAGGGTCCACGAGCAGTACTTC

J: TRBJ2-3
V: TRBV3-1
D: NA
size: NA
CDR3: CASGQVQADPDTQYF
DNA: TGTGCCAGCGGCCAAGTTCAAGCGGATCCAGATACGCAGTATTTT

J: TRBJ1-1
V: TRBV9
D: NA
size: NA
CDR3: CASSAGRGTLNTEAFF
DNA: TGTGCCAGCAGCGCAGGTCGCGGGACACTGAACACTGAAGCTTTCTTT

J: TRBJ1-5
V: TRBV6-2/TRBV6-3
D: NA
size: many
CDR3: CASSYSIRGDQPQHF
DNA: TGTGCCAGCAGTTACTCTATCAGGGGCGATCAGCCCCAGCATTTT

J: TRBJ1-4
V: TRBV6-1
D: NA
size: many
CDR3: CATRVGYGHEKLFF
DNA: TGTGCCACCCGAGTAGGGTATGGACATGAAAAACTGTTTTTT

J: TRBJ2-7
V: TRBV20-1
D: NA
size: many
CDR3: CSARGHYSYEQYF
DNA: TGCAGTGCTAGGGGACACTACTCCTACGAGCAGTACTTC

J: TRBJ2-7
V: TRBV6-1
D: NA
size: NA
CDR3: CASTPNPYVPEQYF
DNA: TGTGCCAGCACCCCAAACCCCTACGTCCCCGAGCAGTACTTC

J: TRBJ1-5
V: TRBV7-8
D: TRBD1
size: few
CDR3: CASSPQDRGYQPQHF
DNA: TGTGCCAGCAGCCCCCAGGACAGGGGTTATCAGCCCCAGCATTTT

J: TRBJ2-2
V: TRBV7-9
D: TRBD2
size: many
CDR3: CASSSRRRLAGAERTGEPFF
DNA: TGTGCCAGCAGCTCCCGTCGTCGGCTAGCGGGAGCGGAGCGGACCGGGGAGCCGTTTTTT

J: TRBJ2-2
V: TRBV11-2
D: NA
size: NA
CDR3: CASSLISPTGELFF
DNA: TGTGCCAGCAGCTTAATTTCGCCCACCGGGGAGCTGTTTTTT

J: TRBJ2-1
V: TRBV5-5
D: NA
size: many
CDR3: CASSLVGGAVEQFF
DNA: TGTGCCAGCAGCTTGGTGGGGGGGGCGGTAGAGCAGTTCTTC

J: TRBJ1-3
V: TRBV4-1
D: NA
size: many
CDR3: CASSHVNSGNTIYF
DNA: TGCGCCAGCAGCCACGTCAACTCTGGAAACACCATATATTTT

J: TRBJ2-2
V: TRBV12-3/TRBV12-4
D: NA
size: few
CDR3: CASRLGEGSGELFF
DNA: TGTGCCAGCAGACTGGGAGAGGGCAGCGGGGAGCTGTTTTTT

J: TRBJ2-7
V: TRBV12-3/TRBV12-4
D: NA
size: many
CDR3: CASTQEGAEQYF
DNA: TGTGCCAGCACCCAGGAGGGGGCCGAGCAGTACTTC

J: TRBJ1-4
V: TRBV10-3
D: NA
size: many
CDR3: CAISDGSTNEKLFF
DNA: TGTGCCATCAGTGACGGATCAACTAATGAAAAACTGTTTTTT

J: TRBJ2-7
V: TRBV13
D: NA
size: many
CDR3: CASSSEDRPYEQYF
DNA: TGTGCCAGCAGCTCCGAGGACAGACCGTACGAGCAGTACTTC

J: TRBJ1-1
V: TRBV6-5
D: NA
size: many
CDR3: CASSLLAQINTEAFF
DNA: TGTGCCAGCAGTCTGTTGGCACAGATAAACACTGAAGCTTTCTTT

J: TRBJ2-7
V: TRBV4-1
D: NA
size: many
CDR3: CASSQEPGPGYEQYF
DNA: TGCGCCAGCAGCCAAGAACCGGGACCCGGATACGAGCAGTACTTC

J: TRBJ2-7
V: TRBV11-2
D: NA
size: many
CDR3: CASSPSGNYEQYF
DNA: TGTGCCAGCAGCCCTTCCGGGAACTACGAGCAGTACTTC

J: TRBJ2-1
V: TRBV4-3
D: TRBD2
size: many
CDR3: CASSQLTSGLAELWPHNEQFF
DNA: TGCGCCAGCAGCCAACTTACGTCGGGACTAGCGGAGTTGTGGCCCCACAATGAGCAGTTCTTC

J: TRBJ1-5
V: TRBV2
D: NA
size: many
CDR3: CASSEAGYNQPQHF
DNA: TGTGCCAGCAGTGAAGCGGGCTACAATCAGCCCCAGCATTTT

J: TRBJ2-1
V: TRBV7-9
D: NA
size: NA
CDR3: CASSPPDSRHVQFF
DNA: TGTGCCAGCAGCCCCCCGGACAGTCGCCATGTGCAGTTCTTC

J: TRBJ2-7
V: TRBV28
D: TRBD1
size: many
CDR3: CASSGTGVFRAGYF
DNA: TGTGCCAGCAGTGGGACAGGGGTCTTCCGCGCGGGGTACTTC

J: TRBJ1-4
V: TRBV7-8
D: NA
size: many
CDR3: CASSLAESGLNEKLFF
DNA: TGTGCCAGCAGCTTAGCGGAGTCAGGACTTAATGAAAAACTGTTTTTT

J: TRBJ2-1
V: TRBV20-1
D: TRBD2
size: NA
CDR3: CSARDLAASGSSYNEQFF
DNA: TGCAGTGCTAGAGATCTCGCGGCTAGCGGGAGCTCCTACAATGAGCAGTTCTTC

J: TRBJ2-7
V: TRBV28
D: NA
size: many
CDR3: CASSLGSSGGYEQYF
DNA: TGTGCCAGCAGTTTGGGCTCGAGCGGAGGTTACGAGCAGTACTTC

J: TRBJ2-4
V: TRBV5-4
D: NA
size: few
CDR3: CASSPLGHHDRGIQYF
DNA: TGTGCCAGCAGCCCACTCGGGCACCACGATCGTGGCATTCAGTACTTC

J: TRBJ1-1
V: TRBV30
D: NA
size: few
CDR3: CAWSGLNTEAFF
DNA: TGTGCCTGGAGCGGGCTTAACACTGAAGCTTTCTTT

J: TRBJ2-7
V: TRBV4-1
D: NA
size: NA
CDR3: CASSQGWTSCEQYF
DNA: TGCGCCAGCAGCCAGGGGTGGACGAGCTGCGAGCAGTACTTC

J: TRBJ2-7
V: TRBV7-9
D: NA
size: many
CDR3: CASSTNGAVRGEQYF
DNA: TGTGCCAGCAGCACCAATGGGGCTGTTCGGGGGGAGCAGTACTTC

J: TRBJ2-2
V: TRBV7-9
D: NA
size: many
CDR3: CASSLKSNPFAGELFF
DNA: TGTGCCAGCAGCTTAAAGTCAAACCCATTCGCCGGGGAGCTGTTTTTT

J: TRBJ2-5
V: TRBV11-2
D: NA
size: many
CDR3: CASSFVYGETQYF
DNA: TGTGCCAGCAGCTTCGTTTACGGAGAGACCCAGTACTTC

J: TRBJ2-1
V: TRBV7-2
D: TRBD2
size: many
CDR3: CASSTPQIAGAYNEQFF
DNA: TGTGCCAGCAGCACCCCCCAAATAGCGGGAGCTTACAATGAGCAGTTCTTC

J: TRBJ2-2
V: TRBV28
D: TRBD1
size: many
CDR3: CASTFGTGNGELFF
DNA: TGTGCCAGCACGTTTGGGACAGGGAACGGGGAGCTGTTTTTT

J: TRBJ2-7
V: TRBV4-1
D: NA
size: NA
CDR3: CASSQGISYEQYF
DNA: TGCGCCAGCAGCCAGGGGATCTCCTACGAGCAGTACTTC

J: TRBJ2-3
V: TRBV27
D: NA
size: many
CDR3: CASSPGHNTDTQYF
DNA: TGTGCCAGCAGTCCTGGACACAACACAGATACGCAGTATTTT

J: TRBJ2-7
V: TRBV7-2
D: TRBD1
size: many
CDR3: CASSLSAGGQGFYEQYF
DNA: TGTGCCAGCAGCTTATCCGCCGGGGGACAGGGCTTCTACGAGCAGTACTTC

J: TRBJ2-7
V: TRBV14
D: TRBD1
size: many
CDR3: CASSVGQGGYEQYF
DNA: TGTGCCAGCAGCGTCGGACAGGGAGGCTACGAGCAGTACTTC

J: TRBJ1-1
V: TRBV10-1
D: NA
size: many
CDR3: CASSESKGATEAFF
DNA: TGCGCCAGCAGTGAAAGTAAGGGAGCCACTGAAGCTTTCTTT

J: TRBJ1-5
V: TRBV5-1
D: TRBD1
size: few
CDR3: CAGSLYSDRGQPQHF
DNA: TGCGCCGGCAGCTTGTATTCGGACAGGGGTCAGCCCCAGCATTTT